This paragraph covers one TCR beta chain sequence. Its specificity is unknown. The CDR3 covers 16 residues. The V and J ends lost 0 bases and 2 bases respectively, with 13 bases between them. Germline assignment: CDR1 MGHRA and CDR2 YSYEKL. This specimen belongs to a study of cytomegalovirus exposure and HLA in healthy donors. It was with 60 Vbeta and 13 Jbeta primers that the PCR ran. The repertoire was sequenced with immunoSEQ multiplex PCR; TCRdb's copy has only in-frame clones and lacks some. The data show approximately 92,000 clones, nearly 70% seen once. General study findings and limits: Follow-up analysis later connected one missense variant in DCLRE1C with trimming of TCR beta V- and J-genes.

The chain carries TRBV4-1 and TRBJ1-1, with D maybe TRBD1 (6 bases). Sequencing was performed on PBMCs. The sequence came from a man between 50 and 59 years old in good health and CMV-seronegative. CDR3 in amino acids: CASSQELGRGNTEAFF. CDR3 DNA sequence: TGCGCCAGCAGCCAAGAATTAGGCAGGGGTAACACTGAAGCTTTCTTT.